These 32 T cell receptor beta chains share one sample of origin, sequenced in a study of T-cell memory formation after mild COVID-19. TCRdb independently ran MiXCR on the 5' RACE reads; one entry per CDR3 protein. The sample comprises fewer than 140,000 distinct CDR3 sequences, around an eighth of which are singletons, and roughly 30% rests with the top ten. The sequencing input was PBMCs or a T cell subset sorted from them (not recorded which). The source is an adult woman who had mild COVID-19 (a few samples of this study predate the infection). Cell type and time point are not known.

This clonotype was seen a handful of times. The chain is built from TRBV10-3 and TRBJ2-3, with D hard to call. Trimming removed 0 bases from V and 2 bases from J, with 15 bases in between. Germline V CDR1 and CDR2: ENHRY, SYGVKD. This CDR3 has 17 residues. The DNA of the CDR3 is TGTGCCATCAGTGAGTCATTTGAGACTGGTTTCACAGATACGCAGTATTTT. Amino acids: CAISESFETGFTDTQYF.

CDR3 sequence: CASSPGDRIQETQYF. The CDR3 DNA reads TGTGCCAGCAGCCCCGGGGACAGGATACAAGAGACCCAGTACTTC. The chain recombines TRBV7-2 with TRBJ2-5, with TRBD1 matching over 8 bases. V lost 5 bases, J lost 2 bases, and 7 bases stayed unmatched. The CDR3 is 15 amino acids. Per the germline V gene, CDR1 is SGHTA and CDR2 is FQGNSA. Full variable domain (rest looked up from reference TRBV7-2 and TRBJ2-5): GAGVSQSPSNKVTEKGKDVELRCDPISGHTALYWYRQSLGQGLEFLIYFQGNSAPDKSGLPSDRFSAERTGGSVSTLTIQRTQQEDSAVYLCASSPGDRIQETQYFGPGTRLLVL.

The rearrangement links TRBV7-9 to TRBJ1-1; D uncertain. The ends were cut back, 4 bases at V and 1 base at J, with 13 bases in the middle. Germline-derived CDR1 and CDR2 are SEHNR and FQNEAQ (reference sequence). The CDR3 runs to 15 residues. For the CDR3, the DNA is TGTGCCAGCAGCTCATGGACGGAAAAGAACACTGAAGCTTTCTTT. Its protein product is CASSSWTEKNTEAFF.

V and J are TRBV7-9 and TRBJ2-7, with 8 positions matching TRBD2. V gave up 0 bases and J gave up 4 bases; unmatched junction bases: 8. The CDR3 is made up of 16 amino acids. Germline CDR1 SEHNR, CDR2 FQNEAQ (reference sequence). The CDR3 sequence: CASSLADRGGRYEQYF. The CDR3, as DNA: TGTGCCAGCAGCTTAGCGGATCGGGGGGGGAGATACGAGCAGTACTTC.

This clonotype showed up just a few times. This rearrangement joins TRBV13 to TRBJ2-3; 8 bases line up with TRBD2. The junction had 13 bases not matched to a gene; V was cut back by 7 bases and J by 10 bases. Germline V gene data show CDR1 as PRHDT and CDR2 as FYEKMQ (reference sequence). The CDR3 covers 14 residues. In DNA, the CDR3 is TGTGCCAGCACCCTTAGCGGGAACGTATACGCGCAGTATTTT. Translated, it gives CASTLSGNVYAQYF. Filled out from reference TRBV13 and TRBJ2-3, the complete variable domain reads AAGVIQSPRHLIKEKRETATLKCYPIPRHDTVYWYQQGPGQDPQFLISFYEKMQSDKGSIPDRFSAQQFSDYHSELNMSSLELGDSALYFCASTLSGNVYAQYFGPGTRLTVL.

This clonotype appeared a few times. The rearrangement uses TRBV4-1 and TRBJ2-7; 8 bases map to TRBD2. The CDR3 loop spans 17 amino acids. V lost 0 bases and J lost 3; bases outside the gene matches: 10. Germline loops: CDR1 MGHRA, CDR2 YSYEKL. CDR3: CASSQESLISGIYEQYF. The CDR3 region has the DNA TGCGCCAGCAGCCAAGAGAGTCTTATTAGCGGGATCTACGAGCAGTACTTC.

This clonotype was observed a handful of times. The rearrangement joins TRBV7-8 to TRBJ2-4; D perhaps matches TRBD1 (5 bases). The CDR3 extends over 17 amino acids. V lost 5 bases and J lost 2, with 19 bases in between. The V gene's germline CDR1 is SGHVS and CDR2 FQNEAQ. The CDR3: CASSQRAGILSKNIQYF. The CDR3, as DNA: TGTGCCAGCAGCCAAAGGGCAGGGATTCTATCCAAAAACATTCAGTACTTC.

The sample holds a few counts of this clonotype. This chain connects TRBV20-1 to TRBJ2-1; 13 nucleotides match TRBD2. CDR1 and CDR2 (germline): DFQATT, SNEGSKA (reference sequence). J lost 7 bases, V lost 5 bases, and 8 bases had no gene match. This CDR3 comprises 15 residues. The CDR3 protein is CSASGLAGAWNEQFF. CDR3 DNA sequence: TGCAGTGCTTCCGGACTAGCGGGAGCTTGGAATGAGCAGTTCTTC.

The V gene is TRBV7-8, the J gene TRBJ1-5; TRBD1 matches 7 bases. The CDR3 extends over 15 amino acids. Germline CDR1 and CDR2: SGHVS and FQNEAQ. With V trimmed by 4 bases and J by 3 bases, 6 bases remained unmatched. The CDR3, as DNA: TGTGCCAGCAGCTACTACGACAGGGACAATCAGCCCCAGCATTTT. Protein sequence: CASSYYDRDNQPQHF.

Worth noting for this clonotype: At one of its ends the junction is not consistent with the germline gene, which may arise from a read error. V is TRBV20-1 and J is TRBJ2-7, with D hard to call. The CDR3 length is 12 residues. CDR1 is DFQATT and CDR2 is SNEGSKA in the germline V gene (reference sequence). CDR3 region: CSVRTVAYEQYF. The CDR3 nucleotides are TGCAGTGTTAGAACTGTGGCCTACGAGCAGTACTTC.

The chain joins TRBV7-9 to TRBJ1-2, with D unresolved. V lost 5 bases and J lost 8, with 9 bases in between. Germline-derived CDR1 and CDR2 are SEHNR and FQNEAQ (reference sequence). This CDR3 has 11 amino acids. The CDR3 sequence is CASSPPWGYTF. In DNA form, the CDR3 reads TGTGCCAGCAGCCCACCGTGGGGCTACACCTTC.

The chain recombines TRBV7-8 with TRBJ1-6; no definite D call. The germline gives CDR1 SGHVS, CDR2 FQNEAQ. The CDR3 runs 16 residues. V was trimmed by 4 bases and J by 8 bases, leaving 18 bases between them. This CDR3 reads CASSYFGPQMDSPLHF. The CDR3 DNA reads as TGTGCCAGCAGCTATTTCGGGCCCCAGATGGATTCACCCCTCCACTTT. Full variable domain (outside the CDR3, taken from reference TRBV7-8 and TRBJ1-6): GAGVSQSPRYKVAKRGQDVALRCDPISGHVSLFWYQQALGQGPEFLTYFQNEAQLDKSGLPSDRFFAERPEGSVSTLKIQRTQQEDSAVYLCASSYFGPQMDSPLHFGNGTRLTVT.

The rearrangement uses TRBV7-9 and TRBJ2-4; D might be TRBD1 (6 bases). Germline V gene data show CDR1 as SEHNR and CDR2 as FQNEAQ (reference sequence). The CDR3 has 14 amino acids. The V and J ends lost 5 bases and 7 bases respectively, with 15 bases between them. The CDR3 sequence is CASSTRDMWNIQYF. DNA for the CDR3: TGTGCCAGCAGCACCCGGGACATGTGGAACATTCAGTACTTC.

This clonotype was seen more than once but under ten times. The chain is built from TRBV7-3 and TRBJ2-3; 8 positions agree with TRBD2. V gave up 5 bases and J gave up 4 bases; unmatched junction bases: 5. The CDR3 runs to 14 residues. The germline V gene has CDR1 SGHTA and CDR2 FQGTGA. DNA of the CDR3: TGTGCCAGCAGCCGAGGCGGGGGGCCAGATACGCAGTATTTT. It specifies CASSRGGGPDTQYF. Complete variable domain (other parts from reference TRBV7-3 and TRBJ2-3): GAGVSQTPSNKVTEKGKYVELRCDPISGHTALYWYRQSLGQGPEFLIYFQGTGAADDSGLPNDRFFAVRPEGSVSTLKIQRTERGDSAVYLCASSRGGGPDTQYFGPGTRLTVL.

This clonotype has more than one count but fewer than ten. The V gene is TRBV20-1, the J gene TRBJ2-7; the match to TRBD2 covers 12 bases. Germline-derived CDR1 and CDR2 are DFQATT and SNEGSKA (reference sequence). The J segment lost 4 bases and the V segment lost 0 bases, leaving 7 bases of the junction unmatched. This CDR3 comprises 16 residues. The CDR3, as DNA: TGCAGTGCTAGAGATCCGACTAGCGGGAGTATTTACGAGCAGTACTTC. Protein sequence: CSARDPTSGSIYEQYF.

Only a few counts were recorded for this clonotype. CDR3 region: CASSPPAGPLGADTQYF. CDR3 nucleotides: TGTGCCAGCAGCCCCCCGGCCGGGCCCCTCGGGGCAGATACGCAGTATTTT. This chain uses TRBV7-9 with TRBJ2-3; TRBD2 is a possible D gene (5 bases). The CDR3 loop spans 17 amino acids. Germline lookup yields CDR1 SEHNR and CDR2 FQNEAQ (reference sequence). The ends were cut back, 5 bases at V and 4 bases at J, with 22 bases in the middle.

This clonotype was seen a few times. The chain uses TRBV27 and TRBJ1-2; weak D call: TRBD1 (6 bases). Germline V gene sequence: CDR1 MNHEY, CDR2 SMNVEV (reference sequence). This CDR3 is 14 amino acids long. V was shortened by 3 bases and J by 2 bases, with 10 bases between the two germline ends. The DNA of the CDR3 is TGTGCCAGCAGTTTCGGGGGCGAAAACTATGGCTACACCTTC. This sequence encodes CASSFGGENYGYTF.

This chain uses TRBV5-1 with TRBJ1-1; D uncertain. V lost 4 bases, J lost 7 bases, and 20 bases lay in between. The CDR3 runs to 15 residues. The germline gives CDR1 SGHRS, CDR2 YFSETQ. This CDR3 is CASSPESGWVLEAFF. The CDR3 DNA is TGCGCCAGCAGCCCTGAATCTGGTTGGGTACTTGAAGCTTTCTTT.

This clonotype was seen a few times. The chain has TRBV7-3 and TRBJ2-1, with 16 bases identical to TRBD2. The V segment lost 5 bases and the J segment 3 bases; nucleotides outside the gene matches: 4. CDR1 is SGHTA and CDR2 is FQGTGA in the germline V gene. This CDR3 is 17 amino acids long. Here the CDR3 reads CASSTGTSGRGYNEQFF. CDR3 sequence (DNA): TGTGCCAGCAGCACCGGGACTAGCGGGAGGGGCTACAATGAGCAGTTCTTC.

The CDR3 protein is CASSWSLGNEQFF. CDR3 sequence (DNA): TGTGCCAGCAGCTGGTCCCTGGGGAATGAGCAGTTCTTC. The gene calls are TRBV7-2 and TRBJ2-1; no definite D call. Germline V gives CDR1 SGHTA, CDR2 FQGNSA. V lost 4 bases and J lost 7, with 11 bases in between. The CDR3 contains 13 residues.

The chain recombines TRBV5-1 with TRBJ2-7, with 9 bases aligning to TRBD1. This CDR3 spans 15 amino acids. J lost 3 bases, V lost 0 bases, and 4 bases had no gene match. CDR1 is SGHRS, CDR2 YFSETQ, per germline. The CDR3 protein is CASSLEGTGIYEQYF. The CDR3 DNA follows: TGCGCCAGCAGCTTGGAGGGGACAGGGATCTACGAGCAGTACTTC.

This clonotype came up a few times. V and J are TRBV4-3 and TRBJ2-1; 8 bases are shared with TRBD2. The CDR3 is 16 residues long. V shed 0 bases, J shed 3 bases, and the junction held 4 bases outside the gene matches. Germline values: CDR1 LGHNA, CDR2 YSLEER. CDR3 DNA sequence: TGCGCCAGCAGCCAAGATACGGCGGGGGGCTACAATGAGCAGTTCTTC. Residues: CASSQDTAGGYNEQFF.

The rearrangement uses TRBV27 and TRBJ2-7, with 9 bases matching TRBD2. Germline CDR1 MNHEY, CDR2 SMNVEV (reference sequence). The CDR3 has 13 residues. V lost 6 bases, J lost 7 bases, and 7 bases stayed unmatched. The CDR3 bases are TGTGCCAGCAGCGCGGGGGGGGGTTGGGAGCAGTACTTC. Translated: CASSAGGGWEQYF.

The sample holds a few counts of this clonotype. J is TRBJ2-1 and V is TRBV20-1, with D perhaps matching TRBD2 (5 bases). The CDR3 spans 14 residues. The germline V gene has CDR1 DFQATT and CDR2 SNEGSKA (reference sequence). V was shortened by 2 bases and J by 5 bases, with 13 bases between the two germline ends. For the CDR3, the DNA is TGCAGTGCTAGAACGCTACGGGGTCACAATGAGCAGTTCTTC. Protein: CSARTLRGHNEQFF.

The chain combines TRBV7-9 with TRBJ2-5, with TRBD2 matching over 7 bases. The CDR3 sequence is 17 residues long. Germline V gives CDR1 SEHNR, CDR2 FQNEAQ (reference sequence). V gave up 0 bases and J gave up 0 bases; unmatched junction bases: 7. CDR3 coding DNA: TGTGCCAGCAGCTTAGCCTCAGGGAGGGCTTACCAAGAGACCCAGTACTTC. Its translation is CASSLASGRAYQETQYF.

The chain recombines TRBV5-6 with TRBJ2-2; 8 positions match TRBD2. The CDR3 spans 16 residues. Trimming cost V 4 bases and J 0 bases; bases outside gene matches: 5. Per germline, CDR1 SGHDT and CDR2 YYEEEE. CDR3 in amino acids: CASSPLGGANTGELFF. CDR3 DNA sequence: TGTGCCAGCAGCCCCCTCGGGGGGGCGAACACCGGGGAGCTGTTTTTT.

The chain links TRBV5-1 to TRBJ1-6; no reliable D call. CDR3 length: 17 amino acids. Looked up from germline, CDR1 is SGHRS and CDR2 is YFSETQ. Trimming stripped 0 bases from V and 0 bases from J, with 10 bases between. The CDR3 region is CASSLEPVSSYNSPLHF. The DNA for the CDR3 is TGCGCCAGCAGCTTGGAGCCGGTGAGCTCCTATAATTCACCCCTCCACTTT.

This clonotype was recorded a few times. CDR3 coding DNA: TGTGCCAGCAGCTTTTCGGTCCACTACAATGAGCAGTTCTTC. Encoded protein: CASSFSVHYNEQFF. The chain has TRBV7-9 and TRBJ2-1; no clear D. V shed 3 bases and J shed 3 bases, with 9 bases lying between them. CDR3 size: 14 residues. Per the germline V gene, CDR1 is SEHNR and CDR2 is FQNEAQ (reference sequence).

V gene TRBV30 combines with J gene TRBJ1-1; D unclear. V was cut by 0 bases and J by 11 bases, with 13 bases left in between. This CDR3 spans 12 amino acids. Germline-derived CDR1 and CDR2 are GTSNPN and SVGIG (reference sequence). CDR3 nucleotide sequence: TGTGCCTGGAGTGTACTTCCCGGCGGGGCTTTCTTT. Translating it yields CAWSVLPGGAFF.

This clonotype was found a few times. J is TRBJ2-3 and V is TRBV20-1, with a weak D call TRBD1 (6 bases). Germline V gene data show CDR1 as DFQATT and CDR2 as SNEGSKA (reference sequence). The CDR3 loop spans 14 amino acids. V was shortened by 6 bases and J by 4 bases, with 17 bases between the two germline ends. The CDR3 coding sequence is TGCAGTGCCACAAACAGGGAAGAGTCAGATACGCAGTATTTT. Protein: CSATNREESDTQYF.

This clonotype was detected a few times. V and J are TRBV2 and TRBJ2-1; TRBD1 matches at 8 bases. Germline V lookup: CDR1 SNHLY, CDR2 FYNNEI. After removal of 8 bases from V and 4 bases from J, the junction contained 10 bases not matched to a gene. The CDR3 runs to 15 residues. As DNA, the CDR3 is TGTGCCAGCGCCGATAGGGGACAGGAATACAATGAGCAGTTCTTC. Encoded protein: CASADRGQEYNEQFF.

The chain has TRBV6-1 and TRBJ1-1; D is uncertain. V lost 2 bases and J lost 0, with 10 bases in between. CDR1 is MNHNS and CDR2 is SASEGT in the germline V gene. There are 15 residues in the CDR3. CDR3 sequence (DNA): TGTGCCAGCAGTGAAATGTTGGGGTTGAACACTGAAGCTTTCTTT. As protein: CASSEMLGLNTEAFF.